This entry concerns a single T cell receptor beta chain. Its specificity is not known. After template switching added a universal primer site, the resulting cDNA carried unique molecular identifiers. TCRdb re-called the 5' RACE reads through MiXCR, storing one row per CDR3 protein. The sample lists 1.5 million to 2 million distinct CDR3 sequences; around 29% were seen once. The sample originates from a study of identical twins. The CDR3 has 14 amino acids. V was shortened by 7 bases and J by 7 bases, with 18 bases between the two germline ends. Study conclusions and caveats: Cord blood beta clonotypes present at high abundance carried fewer insertions; no such pattern appeared in memory repertoires. Surplus twin overlap in beta out-of-frame sequences was less pronounced.

The TCR sequence derives from a newborn girl in good health. Sequenced: cord blood. The chain combines TRBV12-3 or TRBV12-4 with TRBJ2-3; TRBD2 might be the D (6 bases). Here the CDR3 reads CASTARTGRNTQYF. The CDR3 DNA follows: TGTGCCAGCACCGCCCGGACGGGGAGGAATACGCAGTATTTT.